These T cell receptor beta chains were read from a single sample in a study of T cell responses to AZD1222 COVID-19 vaccine. The table came from immunoSEQ multiplex PCR; TCRdb's copy has only in-frame clones and leaves some out. The profile shows approximately 260,000 clones, more than 80% of them singletons. Source: peripheral blood, taken on day 0 of AZD1222 vaccination. The receptors were sampled from an adult in good health. Both conserved end residues are part of each CDR3. Fields, in order: V gene, J gene, D gene, CDR3 DNA, CDR3 protein. D genes are given only for firm matches.

TRBV24-1	TRBJ1-4	TRBD1	TGTGCCACCAGTGATTCCAGGGGGGGAAATGAAAAACTGTTTTTT	CATSDSRGGNEKLFF
TRBV2	TRBJ1-2	TRBD1	TGTGCCATACAGGGGTCGCGAGCTAACTATGGCTACACCTTC	CAIQGSRANYGYTF
TRBV7-8	TRBJ2-5	-	TGTGCCAGCAGCTCCGGGACCGCTTGGGGGACCCAGTACTTC	CASSSGTAWGTQYF
TRBV7-3	TRBJ2-1	-	TGTGCCAGCAGCCGTGACGGTCTTGGGGGGTACAATGAGCAGTTCTTC	CASSRDGLGGYNEQFF
TRBV18	TRBJ2-7	TRBD1	TGTGCCAGCTCACCAGTATCGACAGGGAGTTCCTACGAGCAGTACTTC	CASSPVSTGSSYEQYF
TRBV3-1/TRBV3-2	TRBJ2-1	TRBD2	TGTGCCAGCAGCCACCCCAGCGGGGTCTACAATGAGCAGTTCTTC	CASSHPSGVYNEQFF
TRBV6-6	TRBJ1-5	TRBD1	TGTGCCAGCAGTTACCGGACAGGGAATCAGCCCCAGCATTTT	CASSYRTGNQPQHF
TRBV29-1	TRBJ1-1	TRBD1	TGCAGCGTTCCCAGGCCTTCAGGCCGGGACAGGGGCGCTTTCTTT	CSVPRPSGRDRGAFF
TRBV7-3	TRBJ2-3	-	TGTGCCAGCGGACAAACTTCTAGCACAGATACGCAGTATTTT	CASGQTSSTDTQYF
TRBV27	TRBJ2-7	-	TGTGCCAGCAGTTTATCGGCTTATGCCCTCGAGCAGTACTTC	CASSLSAYALEQYF
TRBV30	TRBJ2-7	-	TGTGCCTGGAGTGGAGCGCGGGGGCCCTACGAGCAGTACTTC	CAWSGARGPYEQYF
TRBV7-2	TRBJ1-3	-	TGTGCCAGCAGCTTTGGCTTTAGCTCTGGAAACACCATATATTTT	CASSFGFSSGNTIYF